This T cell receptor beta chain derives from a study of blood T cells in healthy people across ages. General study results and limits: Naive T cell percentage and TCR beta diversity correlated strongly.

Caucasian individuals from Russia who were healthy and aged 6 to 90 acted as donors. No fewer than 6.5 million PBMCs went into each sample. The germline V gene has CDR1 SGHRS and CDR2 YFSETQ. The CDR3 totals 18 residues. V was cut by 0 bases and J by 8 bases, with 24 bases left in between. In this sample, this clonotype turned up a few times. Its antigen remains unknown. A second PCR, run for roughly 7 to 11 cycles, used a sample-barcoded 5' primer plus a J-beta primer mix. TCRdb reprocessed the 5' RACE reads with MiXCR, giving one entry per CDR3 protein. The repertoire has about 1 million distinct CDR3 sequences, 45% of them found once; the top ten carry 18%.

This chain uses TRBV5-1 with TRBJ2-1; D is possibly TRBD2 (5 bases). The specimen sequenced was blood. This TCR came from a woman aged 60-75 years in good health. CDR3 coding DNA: TGCGCCAGCAGCTTGGGGAGGTTTAGGGTCTCCTCTCTCGATGAGCAGTTCTTC. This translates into CASSLGRFRVSSLDEQFF.